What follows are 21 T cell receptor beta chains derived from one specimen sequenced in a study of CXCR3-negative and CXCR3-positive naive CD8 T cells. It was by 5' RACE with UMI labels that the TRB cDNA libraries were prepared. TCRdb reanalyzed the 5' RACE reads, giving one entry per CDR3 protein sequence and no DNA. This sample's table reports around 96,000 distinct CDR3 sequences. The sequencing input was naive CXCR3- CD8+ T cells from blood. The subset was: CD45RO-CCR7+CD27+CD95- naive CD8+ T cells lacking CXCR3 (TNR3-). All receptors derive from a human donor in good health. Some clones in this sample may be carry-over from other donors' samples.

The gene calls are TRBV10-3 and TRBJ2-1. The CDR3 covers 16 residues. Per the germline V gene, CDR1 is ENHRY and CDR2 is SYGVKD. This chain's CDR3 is CAISESGGSSYNEQFF.

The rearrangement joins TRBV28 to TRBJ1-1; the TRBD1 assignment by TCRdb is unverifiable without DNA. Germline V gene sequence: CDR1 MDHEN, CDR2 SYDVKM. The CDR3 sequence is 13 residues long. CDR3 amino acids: CASRPTGNTEAFF.

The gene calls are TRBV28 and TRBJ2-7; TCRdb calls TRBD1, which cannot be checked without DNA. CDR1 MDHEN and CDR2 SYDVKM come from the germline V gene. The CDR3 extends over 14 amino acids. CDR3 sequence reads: CASSLTGTEYEQYF.

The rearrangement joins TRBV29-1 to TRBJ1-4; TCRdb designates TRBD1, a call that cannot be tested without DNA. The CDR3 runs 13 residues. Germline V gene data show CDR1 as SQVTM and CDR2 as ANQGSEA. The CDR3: CSVTGGAFEKLFF.

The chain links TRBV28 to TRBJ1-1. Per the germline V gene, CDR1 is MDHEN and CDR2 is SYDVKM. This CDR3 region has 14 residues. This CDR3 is CASSLHEENAEAFF.

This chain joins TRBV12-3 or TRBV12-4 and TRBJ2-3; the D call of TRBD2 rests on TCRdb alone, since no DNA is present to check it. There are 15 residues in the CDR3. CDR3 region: CASSLPTSGTDTQYF.

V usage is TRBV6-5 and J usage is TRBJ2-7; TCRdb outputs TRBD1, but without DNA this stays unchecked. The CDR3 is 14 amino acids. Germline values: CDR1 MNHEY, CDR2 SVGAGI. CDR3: CASSYRGVSYEQYF.

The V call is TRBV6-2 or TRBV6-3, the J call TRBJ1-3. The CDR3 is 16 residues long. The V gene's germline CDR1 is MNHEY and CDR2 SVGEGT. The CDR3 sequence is CASSYASEGAGNTIYF.

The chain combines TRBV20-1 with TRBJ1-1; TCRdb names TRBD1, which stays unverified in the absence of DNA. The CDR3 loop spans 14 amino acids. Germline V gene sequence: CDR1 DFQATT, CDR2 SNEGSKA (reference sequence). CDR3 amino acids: CSAKTTGDNTEAFF.

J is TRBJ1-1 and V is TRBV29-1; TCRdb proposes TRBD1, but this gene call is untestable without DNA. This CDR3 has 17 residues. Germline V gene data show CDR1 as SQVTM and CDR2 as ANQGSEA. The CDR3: CSAEGGDPIRGNTEAFF.

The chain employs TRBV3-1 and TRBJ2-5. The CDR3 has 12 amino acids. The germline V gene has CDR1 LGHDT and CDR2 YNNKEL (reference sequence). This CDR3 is CASSQSWDAEYF.

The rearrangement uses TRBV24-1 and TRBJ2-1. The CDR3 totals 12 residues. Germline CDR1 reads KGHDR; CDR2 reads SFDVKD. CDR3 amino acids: CATSAAINEQFF.

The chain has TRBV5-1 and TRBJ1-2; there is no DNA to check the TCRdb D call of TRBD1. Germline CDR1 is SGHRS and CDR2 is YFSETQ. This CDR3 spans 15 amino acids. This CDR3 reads CASSPQDRVDSGYTF. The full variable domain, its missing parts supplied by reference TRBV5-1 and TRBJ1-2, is KAGVTQTPRYLIKTRGQQVTLSCSPISGHRSVSWYQQTPGQGLQFLFEYFSETQRNKGNFPGRFSGRQFSNSRSEMNVSTLELGDSALYLCASSPQDRVDSGYTFGSGTRLTVV.

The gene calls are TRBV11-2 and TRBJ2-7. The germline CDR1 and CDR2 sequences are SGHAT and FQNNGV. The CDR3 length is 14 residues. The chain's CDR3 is CASSLASGTYEQYF.

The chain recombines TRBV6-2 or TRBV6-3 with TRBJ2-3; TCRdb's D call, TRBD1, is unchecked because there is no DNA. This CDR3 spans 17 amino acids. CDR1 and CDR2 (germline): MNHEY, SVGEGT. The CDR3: CASTKPHAPISTDTQYF.

CDR3 loop: CATSAGLNTEAFF. This rearrangement joins TRBV24-1 to TRBJ1-1. The germline V gene encodes CDR1 KGHDR and CDR2 SFDVKD. This CDR3 is built from 13 residues.

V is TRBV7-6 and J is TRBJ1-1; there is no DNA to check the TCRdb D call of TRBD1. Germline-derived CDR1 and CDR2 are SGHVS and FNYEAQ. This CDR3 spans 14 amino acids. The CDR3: CASSAGGSGTEAFF. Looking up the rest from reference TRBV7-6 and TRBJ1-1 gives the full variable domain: GAGVSQSPRYKVTKRGQDVALRCDPISGHVSLYWYRQALGQGPEFLTYFNYEAQQDKSGLPNDRFSAERPEGSISTLTIQRTEQRDSAMYRCASSAGGSGTEAFFGQGTRLTVV.

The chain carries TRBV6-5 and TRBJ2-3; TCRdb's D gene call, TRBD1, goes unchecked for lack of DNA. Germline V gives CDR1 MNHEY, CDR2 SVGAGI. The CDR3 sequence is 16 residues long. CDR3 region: CASSPGTGRSTDTQYF.

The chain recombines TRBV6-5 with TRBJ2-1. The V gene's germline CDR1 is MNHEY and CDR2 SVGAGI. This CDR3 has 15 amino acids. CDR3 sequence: CASSVLQRVGNEQFF.

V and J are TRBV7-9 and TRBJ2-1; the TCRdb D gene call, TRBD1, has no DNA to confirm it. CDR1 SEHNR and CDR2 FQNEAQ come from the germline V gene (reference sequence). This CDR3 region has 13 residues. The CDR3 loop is CASSLPLTLEQFF.

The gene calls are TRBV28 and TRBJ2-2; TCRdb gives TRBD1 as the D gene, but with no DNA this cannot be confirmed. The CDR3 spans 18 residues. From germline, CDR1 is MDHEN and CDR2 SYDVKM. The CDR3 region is CASSLLTPQGANTGELFF. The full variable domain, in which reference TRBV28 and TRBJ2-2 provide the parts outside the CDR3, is DVKVTQSSRYLVKRTGEKVFLECVQDMDHENMFWYRQDPGLGLRLIYFSYDVKMKEKGDIPEGYSVSREKKERFSLILESASTNQTSMYLCASSLLTPQGANTGELFFGEGSRLTVL.